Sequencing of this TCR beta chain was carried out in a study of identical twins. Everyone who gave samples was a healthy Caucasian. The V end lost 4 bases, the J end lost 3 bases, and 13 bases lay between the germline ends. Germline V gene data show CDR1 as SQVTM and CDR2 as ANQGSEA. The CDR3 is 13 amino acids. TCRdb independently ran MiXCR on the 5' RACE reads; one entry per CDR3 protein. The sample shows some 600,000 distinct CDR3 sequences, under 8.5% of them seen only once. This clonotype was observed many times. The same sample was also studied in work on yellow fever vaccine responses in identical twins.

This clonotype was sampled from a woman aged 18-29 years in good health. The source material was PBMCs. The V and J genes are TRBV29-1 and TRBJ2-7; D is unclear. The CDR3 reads CSVVEFSDYEQYV. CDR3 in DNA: TGCAGCGTTGTAGAGTTTTCGGACTACGAGCAGTACGTC.